This T cell receptor beta chain was captured in a study of human T cells and chemical hapten exposure. The overall study: Minor pooled library volume differences mainly drove per-sample TCR yield variation.

To note about this clonotype: The junction does not match germline at one end; this may be a read error.

This CDR3 region has 14 residues. Germline lookup yields CDR1 DFQATT and CDR2 SNEGSKA (reference sequence). Unique molecular identifiers were attached to individual cDNA molecules within the library. Using its own MiXCR run on the RACE reads, TCRdb lists one record per CDR3 protein. Of some 150,000 distinct CDR3 sequences detected, 12% appear once; the ten largest clones hold roughly 1.4%. Sample time point: patch test 2, 6 weeks after DPC sensitization. The treatment denotes: therapeutic diphenylcyclopropenone sensitization with weekly scalp DPC. The chain uses TRBV20-1 and TRBJ1-5, with D possibly TRBD1 on 6 matching bases. This TCR came from a woman aged 45 to 65 with alopecia areata. Some clones in this sample may be carry-over from other donors' samples. The sequencing used whole blood, collected in connection with sensitization to the hapten diphenylcyclopropenone (DPC). CDR3 DNA sequence: TGCAGAGCTAGAGAAGTCCAGGGGAATCAGCCCCAGCATTTT. Amino acids: CRAREVQGNQPQHF.